The 25 T cell receptor beta chains presented below share a single source sample, sequenced in a study of cytomegalovirus exposure and HLA in healthy donors. The PCR contained 60 Vbeta and 13 Jbeta primers. Measured with immunoSEQ multiplex PCR; TCRdb has only the in-frame clones, and not every one. The data contain about 57,000 clones, approximately 77% of them singletons. The specimen sequenced was PBMCs. The receptors stem from a woman aged 45-65 years in good health and CMV-seronegative.

The V and J genes are TRBV5-4 and TRBJ2-2; D is ambiguous. The CDR3 contains 13 residues. With 0 bases removed from V and 7 bases from J, the gap between germline ends came to 7 bases. The germline V gene encodes CDR1 SGHNT and CDR2 YYREEE (reference sequence). CDR3 nucleotides: TGTGCCAGCAGCTTGGACCAGTTCGGGGAGCTGTTTTTT. Its translation: CASSLDQFGELFF.

The chain combines TRBV2 with TRBJ1-4; TRBD1 matches 7 bases. There are 15 residues in the CDR3. Germline V lookup: CDR1 SNHLY, CDR2 FYNNEI. V gave up 3 bases and J gave up 4 bases; unmatched junction bases: 5. The CDR3 region is CASSDDRAINEKLFF. The CDR3 DNA follows: TGTGCCAGCAGTGACGACAGGGCCATTAATGAAAAACTGTTTTTT.

This clone was seen more than once but under ten times. The genes are TRBV28 and TRBJ1-1; 7 bases align to TRBD1. Looked up from germline, CDR1 is MDHEN and CDR2 is SYDVKM. The CDR3 extends over 11 amino acids. V was clipped by 8 bases and J by 11 bases; unmatched bases: 8. This CDR3 reads CASAYRGEAFF. In nucleotides, the CDR3 is TGTGCCAGCGCCTACAGGGGAGAGGCTTTCTTT.

V is TRBV19 and J is TRBJ1-5; D perhaps matches TRBD1 (5 bases). Trimming shortened V by 3 bases and J by 5 bases, and 8 bases separated the two germline ends. CDR1 and CDR2 from the germline V gene are LNHDA and SQIVND (reference sequence). This CDR3 comprises 13 residues. CDR3 in amino acids: CASSIGADQPQHF. The CDR3 DNA follows: TGTGCCAGTAGTATTGGGGCCGATCAGCCCCAGCATTTT.

This clone is deemed medium-sized (0.01 to 0.1%). The chain uses TRBV6-6 and TRBJ2-1; tentative D call: TRBD2 (5 bases). CDR1 and CDR2 from the germline V gene are MNHNY and SVGAGI (reference sequence). Trimming took off 4 bases at V and 12 bases at J, with 13 bases between the two ends. The CDR3 runs to 12 residues. The DNA of the CDR3 is TGTGCCAGCAGTTCGTTCGGGGATAGGCAGTTCTTC. The encoded protein is CASSSFGDRQFF.

V gene TRBV2 combines with J gene TRBJ2-7; D not resolved. The CDR3 spans 14 residues. Germline CDR1 reads SNHLY; CDR2 reads FYNNEI. Between the trimmed V and J ends, which lost 4 bases and 7 bases, there was a span of 17 bases. For the CDR3, the DNA is TGTGCCAGCAGTGTGGGTCGAGAGGAGAGGGAGCAGTACTTC. It codes for CASSVGREEREQYF.

CDR3 coding DNA: TGCGCCAGCAGAGGACAGGGGGATGCTAATGAAAAACTGTTTTTT. Its translation is CASRGQGDANEKLFF. The rearrangement uses TRBV5-1 and TRBJ1-4, with TRBD1 identical over 10 bases. Looked up from germline, CDR1 is SGHRS and CDR2 is YFSETQ. Trimming removed 5 bases from V and 3 bases from J; junction bases left unmatched: 4. The CDR3 sequence is 15 residues long.

The V call is TRBV30, the J call TRBJ1-2; 7 nucleotides align to TRBD1. The CDR3 totals 15 residues. V was pared by 3 bases and J by 4 bases, with 11 bases of the junction left unmatched. Germline-derived CDR1 and CDR2 are GTSNPN and SVGIG (reference sequence). The CDR3 protein is CAWRVGQANGYGYTF. The DNA of the CDR3 is TGTGCCTGGAGGGTCGGACAGGCTAATGGCTATGGCTACACCTTC. Complete variable domain (other parts from reference TRBV30 and TRBJ1-2): SQTIHQWPATLVQPVGSPLSLECTVEGTSNPNLYWYRQAAGRGLQLLFYSVGIGQISSEVPQNLSASRPQDRQFILSSKKLLLSDSGFYLCAWRVGQANGYGYTFGSGTRLTVV.

The chain uses TRBV25-1 and TRBJ2-3, with D tentatively TRBD2 (6 bases). The CDR3 totals 17 residues. Trimming removed 6 bases at V and 2 bases at J, with 21 bases between. Germline loops: CDR1 MGHDK, CDR2 SYGVNS. The CDR3 sequence is CASRAPRGSGITDTQYF. CDR3 bases: TGTGCCAGCAGGGCACCGCGGGGATCAGGGATCACAGATACGCAGTATTTT. Together with reference TRBV25-1 and TRBJ2-3, the CDR3 gives the full variable domain: EADIYQTPRYLVIGTGKKITLECSQTMGHDKMYWYQQDPGMELHLIHYSYGVNSTEKGDLSSESTVSRIRTEHFPLTLESARPSHTSQYLCASRAPRGSGITDTQYFGPGTRLTVL.

The chain joins TRBV19 to TRBJ1-1, with 9 nucleotides matching TRBD1. CDR1 is LNHDA and CDR2 is SQIVND in the germline V gene (reference sequence). This CDR3 contains 16 residues. Trimming cost V 1 base and J 1 base; bases outside gene matches: 4. In DNA form, the CDR3 reads TGTGCCAGTAGTATAGGGAGACAGGGGGAGAACACTGAAGCTTTCTTT. It codes for CASSIGRQGENTEAFF.

The chain's CDR3 is CASSLMDIGTGYNEQFF. The CDR3 nucleotides are TGTGCCAGCAGCTTAATGGACATAGGGACAGGATACAATGAGCAGTTCTTC. This rearrangement joins TRBV7-9 to TRBJ2-1; 8 bases line up with TRBD1. The CDR3 length is 17 residues. The ends lost 2 bases at V and 4 bases at J; junction bases unmatched: 10. Germline-derived CDR1 and CDR2 are SEHNR and FQNEAQ (reference sequence).

This chain's CDR3 is CASSQGGRDSNQPQHF. CDR3 sequence (DNA): TGTGCCAGCAGTCAAGGGGGGAGGGATAGCAATCAGCCCCAGCATTTT. V is TRBV28 and J is TRBJ1-5; D might be TRBD1 (6 bases). Trimming removed 5 bases from V and 0 bases from J, with 14 bases in between. Germline CDR1 is MDHEN and CDR2 is SYDVKM. CDR3 size: 16 residues.

The gene calls are TRBV6-5 and TRBJ1-2; a possible D gene is TRBD1 (6 bases). V lost 4 bases and J lost 5, with 14 bases in between. The germline gives CDR1 MNHEY, CDR2 SVGAGI. CDR3 size: 14 residues. CDR3 residues: CASSLGEGGYGYTF. CDR3 sequence (DNA): TGTGCCAGCAGTTTGGGGGAGGGGGGGTATGGCTACACCTTC.

V and J are TRBV30 and TRBJ1-1; D not resolved. With 3 bases removed from V and 6 bases from J, the gap between germline ends came to 8 bases. The CDR3 covers 11 residues. Germline CDR1 and CDR2: GTSNPN and SVGIG (reference sequence). The CDR3 reads CAWSRHAEAFF. DNA for the CDR3: TGTGCCTGGAGCCGACACGCTGAAGCTTTCTTT.

The V call is TRBV10-3, the J call TRBJ1-1; TRBD1 is a possible D gene (6 bases). The CDR3 consists of 14 residues. Looked up from germline, CDR1 is ENHRY and CDR2 is SYGVKD. Trimming cost V 7 bases and J 2 bases, with 14 bases left between them. The CDR3 spells CAINPGQLNTEAFF. In DNA, the CDR3 is TGTGCCATCAACCCGGGACAACTAAACACTGAAGCTTTCTTT.

This clone was counted between two and nine times. The chain combines TRBV9 with TRBJ2-2; D is perhaps TRBD1 (6 bases). Trimming pared 4 bases from V and 3 bases from J, leaving 13 bases between. CDR1 and CDR2 (germline): SGDLS, YYNGEE. CDR3 length: 15 residues. CDR3 in amino acids: CASSRGSTYTGELFF. The CDR3 region has the DNA TGTGCCAGCAGCAGGGGGTCCACGTACACCGGGGAGCTGTTTTTT.

V gene TRBV5-1 combines with J gene TRBJ2-5, with 8 bases lining up with TRBD2. Looked up from germline, CDR1 is SGHRS and CDR2 is YFSETQ. This CDR3 contains 15 residues. The J segment lost 5 bases and the V segment lost 0 bases, leaving 6 bases of the junction unmatched. The CDR3: CASSLEPGGTETQYF. CDR3 nucleotides: TGCGCCAGCAGCTTGGAACCGGGGGGGACGGAGACCCAGTACTTC.

V and J are TRBV6-5 and TRBJ1-2; D unclear. CDR3 length: 14 amino acids. Between the trimmed V and J ends, which lost 4 bases and 4 bases, there was a span of 13 bases. The germline V gene has CDR1 MNHEY and CDR2 SVGAGI. The CDR3 DNA is TGTGCCAGCAGTTCATACCCCCGGAGCTATGGCTACACCTTC. Protein: CASSSYPRSYGYTF.

The sample holds a few counts of this clone. The chain employs TRBV28 and TRBJ2-5; D is possibly TRBD2 (6 bases). Germline CDR1 reads MDHEN; CDR2 reads SYDVKM. V shed 8 bases and J shed 2 bases, with 18 bases lying between them. There are 15 residues in the CDR3. CDR3 amino acids: CASRTPDREQETQYF. The CDR3 DNA reads TGTGCCAGCCGAACCCCTGATCGGGAGCAAGAGACCCAGTACTTC.

The J gene is TRBJ1-5, the V gene TRBV18, with 7 bases identical to TRBD1. The CDR3 is made up of 13 amino acids. V lost 3 bases to trimming and J lost 5 bases; unmatched junction nucleotides: 1. The germline V gene encodes CDR1 KGHSH and CDR2 LQKENI. This CDR3 is CASSPQGDQPQHF. The CDR3 DNA reads as TGTGCCAGCTCACCCCAGGGGGATCAGCCCCAGCATTTT.

The rearrangement links TRBV7-3 to TRBJ2-2; 8 positions match TRBD1. The length of the CDR3 is 15 residues. From germline, CDR1 is SGHTA and CDR2 FQGTGA. V lost 5 bases to trimming and J lost 1 base; unmatched junction nucleotides: 3. The CDR3 DNA reads as TGTGCCAGCAGCCAGGACAGGGTGAACACCGGGGAGCTGTTTTTT. This encodes CASSQDRVNTGELFF. The whole variable domain, remainder taken from reference TRBV7-3 and TRBJ2-2, is GAGVSQTPSNKVTEKGKYVELRCDPISGHTALYWYRQSLGQGPEFLIYFQGTGAADDSGLPNDRFFAVRPEGSVSTLKIQRTERGDSAVYLCASSQDRVNTGELFFGEGSRLTVL.

The chain combines TRBV14 with TRBJ2-5, with a weak D call TRBD2 (7 bases). Per the germline V gene, CDR1 is SGHDN and CDR2 is FVKESK. CDR3 length equals 16 residues. Deletions cut 0 bases from V and 3 bases from J, with 14 bases between. For the CDR3, the DNA is TGTGCCAGCAGCCAAGAGCGGGGGCTCGTCGAAGAGACCCAGTACTTC. Amino acid sequence: CASSQERGLVEETQYF.

The V and J genes are TRBV28 and TRBJ1-2; tentative D call: TRBD1 (6 bases). The CDR3 has 14 amino acids. From germline, CDR1 is MDHEN and CDR2 SYDVKM. The V end was cut by 6 bases, the J end by 5 bases, with 16 bases between. CDR3 sequence (DNA): TGTGCCAGCAGAGATCCCGGGACAACGTATGGCTACACCTTC. It translates to CASRDPGTTYGYTF.

This clone was detected only a few times. The chain recombines TRBV19 with TRBJ1-5; D unclear. Per the germline V gene, CDR1 is LNHDA and CDR2 is SQIVND (reference sequence). V was cut by 11 bases and J by 0 bases, with 5 bases left in between. The CDR3 sequence is 11 residues long. The CDR3 region has the DNA TGTGCCGGAGGTAGCAATCAGCCCCAGCATTTT. This translates into CAGGSNQPQHF.

This sequence joins TRBV28 and TRBJ1-2; 7 bases fit TRBD1. The CDR3 sequence is 15 residues long. Germline V gives CDR1 MDHEN, CDR2 SYDVKM. V was clipped by 7 bases and J by 0 bases; unmatched bases: 8. CDR3 protein: CASTLGGVTNYGYTF. Written as DNA, the CDR3 is TGTGCCAGCACCCTAGGGGGCGTTACTAACTATGGCTACACCTTC.